This T cell receptor (beta chain) was captured in a study of T cell repertoires in cytomegalovirus infection (dated 2019 in TCRdb). Notes on the research overall: Alongside well-studied HLA-B-restricted epitopes, the peptide stimulations were aimed at recently identified HLA-C-restricted CMV epitopes, whose presentation resists viral immunomodulation. Because public TCR beta signatures pointed to carriage of CMV infection together with the matching HLA type, the HLA type of each donor mattered for the analysis. Study-wide conclusions, independent of this receptor: In both this cohort and an independent roughly 330-donor cohort, the cumulative frequency of public TCR beta family members distinguished carriers of CMV infection plus the relevant HLA type. In the ex vivo response, HLA-C-restricted CMV-specific TCR beta clonotypes were dominant, and in two of eight donors the single most frequent clonotype came from this HLA-C-restricted group.

For this chain, trimming is 5 bases at the V end and 5 bases at the J end, and the number of junction bases without a gene match is 4. From cysteine to phenylalanine, the CDR3 is 14 amino acids long. Kept here is only the CDR3 DNA, which spans 42 bases and is read in frame from base 1. The germline V gene specifies SGHDN as CDR1 and FVKESK as CDR2. The treatment or condition tag for this specimen amounts to: in vitro stimulation with specific CMV peptide epitopes to enrich CMV-specific T cells. The run used an Illumina HiSeq 1500. TCRdb handled the public reads itself, with Q25 trimming in fastp and clone calling in MiXCR, and kept productive beta chains. When rows share a CDR3 protein, they turn into one entry using the most common DNA and genes. In all, the sample holds about 85,000 distinct CDR3 sequences, and approximately 43% of those were seen once. In total, the top ten clones hold about 92% of the sample.

On this clonotype: It has no known antigen specificity. Base qualities are missing; no much larger clone stands one base away.

The chain couples TRBV14 to TRBJ2-7, with 12 central nucleotides matching TRBD1. Source: CD8+ T cells from cultured PBMCs, taken from culture after CMV antigen stimulation. This TCR derives from a human donor in good health (CMV status not recorded). Some clones in this sample may be carry-over from other donors' samples. Here is the DNA: TGTGCCAGCAGCAAGGGACAGGGGGCCAACGAGCAGTACTTC. Protein translation: CASSKGQGANEQYF.